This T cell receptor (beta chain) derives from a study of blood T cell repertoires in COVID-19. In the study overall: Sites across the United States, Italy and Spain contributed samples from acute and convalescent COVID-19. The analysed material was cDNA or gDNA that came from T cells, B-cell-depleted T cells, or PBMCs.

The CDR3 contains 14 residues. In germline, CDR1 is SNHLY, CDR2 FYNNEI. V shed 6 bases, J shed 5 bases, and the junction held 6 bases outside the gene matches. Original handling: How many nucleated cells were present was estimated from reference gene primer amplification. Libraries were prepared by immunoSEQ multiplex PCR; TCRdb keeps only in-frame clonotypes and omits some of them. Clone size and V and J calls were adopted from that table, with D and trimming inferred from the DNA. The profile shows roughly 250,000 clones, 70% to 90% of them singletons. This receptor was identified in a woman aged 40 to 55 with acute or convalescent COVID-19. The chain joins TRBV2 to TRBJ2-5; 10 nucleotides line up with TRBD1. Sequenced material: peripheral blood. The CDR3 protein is CASRGGQGRETQYF. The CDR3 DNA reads TGTGCCAGCAGGGGGGGACAGGGGCGTGAGACCCAGTACTTC. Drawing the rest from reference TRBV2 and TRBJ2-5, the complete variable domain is EPEVTQTPSHQVTQMGQEVILRCVPISNHLYFYWYRQILGQKVEFLVSFYNNEISEKSEIFDDQFSVERPDGSNFTLKIRSTKLEDSAMYFCASRGGQGRETQYFGPGTRLLVL.